This T cell receptor (beta chain) was sequenced during a study of T cells in Graves' hyperthyroidism and ophthalmopathy (dated by TCRdb to between 2018 and 2021). In terms of the full investigation: Peripheral blood samples were taken at initial diagnosis, before any treatment was given. To identify TCR V-J signatures that set the groups apart, the researchers used a discovery cohort of approximately 98 patients, made up of 43 with Graves' ophthalmopathy and 57 with stable Graves' hyperthyroidism. An independent validation cohort of fewer than 20 hyperthyroidism patients and 17 patients who later progressed to ophthalmopathy tested prospective prediction of ophthalmopathy. The 75 to 100 discovery patients were randomly divided into training and test sets at a 7:3 ratio. The study also compared thyroid tissue and blood T-cell repertoires from five or six Graves' hyperthyroidism patients. Following sampling, methimazole starting at 30 mg daily was given to hyperthyroidism patients, and high-dose intravenous methylprednisolone was given to ophthalmopathy patients. TCR Vbeta CDR3 sequencing of 135 peripheral blood samples (43 ophthalmopathy, roughly 72 hyperthyroidism and roughly 17 progressor patients) is reported in the paper. What the authors observed across the whole study: No statistical method was used to fix the sample size in advance, and group allocation was not hidden from the investigators. In validation, the model predicted progression to ophthalmopathy with approximately 69% sensitivity and about 72% specificity, a median of approximately 6.7 months before onset. Ophthalmopathy was separated from stable hyperthyroidism by a 13 V-J signature model, with approximately 89% sensitivity and around 81% specificity obtained in cross-validation and 80%/75% obtained in testing. Blood samples also contained most of the expanded thyroid clonotypes (frequency above 0.001), which suggests that blood repertoires may reflect thyroid immune responses.

Moderately to severely active disease, a Clinical Activity Score of at least 3, a NOSPECS grade of at least 4, and a duration under 3 months were present in ophthalmopathy patients. Patients with uncontrolled infections, other autoimmune diseases, pregnancy or lactation were excluded. Diagnoses relied on clinical symptoms, serum thyroxine and TRAb, thyroid ultrasound and orbital computed tomography. PBMCs were isolated from about 9.1 ml of fresh peripheral blood by Ficoll-Paque density gradient centrifugation. Total RNA was extracted using Trizol reagent, and RNA quality was assessed on an Agilent 2100 Bioanalyzer. To note about this clonotype: No antigen is known for it. Base qualities are not provided; no much larger clone lies one nucleotide away.

Amplification of TCR beta CDR3 regions was carried out from RNA transcripts. The TCR CDR3 was subjected to a first round of RT-PCR using the HTBI primer set and the Qiagen OneStep RT-PCR kit. The libraries were constructed in a second round of multiplex PCR and then size-selected and purified. Paired-end sequencing of the libraries was performed with 100 bp reads on an Illumina HiSeq2000. The original pipeline was this. SOAPnuke was used to process the raw data, throwing out any read that contained adapters or uncalled bases, had a mean Phred below 15, or lacked an exact constant-primer or identifier match. COPE v1.2.5 was used to merge high-quality paired reads, and clonotypes were defined as unique nucleotide sequences. MiTCR v1.1 was used to align clonotypes to the IMGT TRBV, TRBD and TRBJ reference segments. The analysis was restricted to V-J combinations with a frequency above 0.0001, which together covered just over 98% of the repertoires. The TCS score was defined as the ratio of F50 (clonal expansion) to E x V (chaos), calculated using BLOSUM62-based TCRdist between CDR3 peptides within each V-J. Welch's t-statistics and random forest reduced around 520 V-J features to 13, which were used in a naive Bayes classifier (R e1071). In TCRdb, the public reads were trimmed at Q25 with fastp and aligned with MiXCR, with productive beta chains retained. Records with the same CDR3 protein are collapsed into one entry carrying the most frequent genes and DNA. None of the V and J calls come from the authors' own analysis; TCRdb made them. The sample data list about half a million distinct CDR3 sequences, and 15% to 20% of these were observed just once. The ten largest clones capture around 28% of the sample.

Spanning cysteine to phenylalanine, the CDR3 consists of 15 amino acids. The sequence is cut down to CDR3 DNA, 45 bases in frame from base 1. The CDR1 and CDR2 encoded by the germline V gene (reference sequence) are LNHDA and SQIVND. V has 4 bases trimmed and J has 6 bases trimmed; junction bases matching no gene number 5. The receptor's source is a woman younger than 45 with Graves' ophthalmopathy. The V and J segments used are TRBV19 and TRBJ2-7; 14 bases in the middle match TRBD2. Sequenced input: blood. The CDR3 reads CASSTGTSGSREQYF. The nucleotide sequence is given as TGTGCCAGTAGTACCGGGACTAGCGGGAGTCGCGAGCAGTACTTC.